These T cell receptor beta chains were read from a single sample in a study of T cell changes during pregnancy in multiple sclerosis. Method: immunoSEQ multiplex PCR; TCRdb's copy keeps in-frame clones and lacks some. The sample has about 45,000 clones, just under 95% seen once. The specimen comprised CD4+ T cells from peripheral blood mononuclear cells, sampled in the third trimester of pregnancy. The receptors here all came from a female donor with multiple sclerosis, enrolled in a pregnancy study. The CDR3 runs from the conserved cysteine through the conserved F or W. The D gene is left open where the match is weak. Size is omitted from some rows. Given values are once, few, many or a class for expanded clones.

-	-	TRBV7-9	TRBJ1-2	CASSLEGGNYGYTF	TGTGCCAGCAGCTTAGAGGGAGGCAACTATGGCTACACCTTC
TRBD1	-	TRBV25-1	TRBJ1-1	CASSGTGRAEAFF	TGTGCCAGCAGTGGGACAGGGCGGGCTGAAGCTTTCTTT
-	-	TRBV28	TRBJ2-7	CASRSDYYEQYF	TGTGCCAGCAGATCGGACTACTACGAGCAGTACTTC
TRBD2	-	TRBV2	TRBJ2-7	CASILAGASYEQYF	TGTGCCAGCATCCTAGCGGGAGCCTCCTACGAGCAGTACTTC
-	once	TRBV28	TRBJ2-1	CASLPGSPFYNEQFF	TGTGCCAGCCTACCCGGGAGTCCCTTTTACAATGAGCAGTTCTTC
TRBD2	-	TRBV28	TRBJ2-7	CASSLWKMGGNEQYF	TGTGCCAGCAGTTTATGGAAAATGGGAGGGAACGAGCAGTACTTC
TRBD1	-	TRBV2	TRBJ1-2	CASSKTQGTGEGYTF	TGTGCCAGCAGTAAGACACAGGGGACCGGAGAGGGCTACACCTTC
-	-	TRBV18	TRBJ2-2	CASSPTRTDITGELFF	TGTGCCAGCTCACCGACGCGGACAGACATTACCGGGGAGCTGTTTTTT
-	-	TRBV5-6	TRBJ2-1	CASSLGQGSYNEQFF	TGTGCCAGCAGCTTGGGCCAGGGGAGCTACAATGAGCAGTTCTTC
TRBD2	-	TRBV5-4	TRBJ2-3	CASSSGAPTDTQYF	TGTGCCAGCAGCAGCGGGGCGCCCACAGATACGCAGTATTTT
TRBD1	-	TRBV7-2	TRBJ1-2	CASSLARDRNYGYTF	TGTGCCAGCAGCTTAGCGAGGGACAGAAACTATGGCTACACCTTC
-	-	TRBV4-1	TRBJ1-2	CASSQRGGAEYGYTF	TGCGCCAGCAGCCAGAGGGGGGGGGCTGAATATGGCTACACCTTC
-	-	TRBV4-1	TRBJ2-2	CASSQDLRGNTGELFF	TGCGCCAGCAGCCAAGATTTACGGGGGAACACCGGGGAGCTGTTTTTT
-	-	TRBV6-6	TRBJ2-3	CASSLLGSSTDTQYF	TGTGCCAGCAGTTTACTCGGTTCGAGCACAGATACGCAGTATTTT
TRBD1	-	TRBV5-6	TRBJ2-5	CASTLLGQGAQYQETQYF	TGTGCCAGCACTCTACTGGGACAGGGGGCCCAGTACCAAGAGACCCAGTACTTC
-	-	TRBV15	TRBJ1-1	CATSRAAFGNEAFF	TGTGCCACCAGCAGAGCAGCGTTCGGTAATGAAGCTTTCTTT
-	-	TRBV15	TRBJ2-3	CATSTLRARGTDTQYF	TGTGCCACCAGTACCTTGCGGGCAAGGGGCACAGATACGCAGTATTTT
TRBD2	-	TRBV7-2	TRBJ2-1	CASIEPGLANEQFF	TGTGCCAGCATAGAACCGGGACTAGCAAATGAGCAGTTCTTC
TRBD1	-	TRBV2	TRBJ2-7	CASRTGWGAYEQYF	TGTGCCAGCAGGACAGGGTGGGGAGCCTACGAGCAGTACTTC
TRBD1	-	TRBV7-2	TRBJ2-1	CASSPTGASGNEQFF	TGTGCCAGCAGCCCCACAGGGGCCTCTGGGAATGAGCAGTTCTTC
TRBD2	few	TRBV19	TRBJ2-1	CASSIDVTSGRATEQFF	TGTGCCAGTAGTATAGATGTGACTAGCGGGAGAGCGACTGAGCAGTTCTTC
TRBD2	-	TRBV27	TRBJ2-5	CASSYRTSGETQYF	TGTGCCAGCAGTTATCGGACTAGCGGAGAGACCCAGTACTTC
TRBD2	few	TRBV5-1	TRBJ2-3	CASSSFSGMLDTQYF	TGCGCCAGCAGCTCATTTAGCGGGATGTTAGATACGCAGTATTTT
-	once	TRBV21-1	TRBJ1-1	CASRKSGGRDRDWWIEAFF	TGTGCCAGCAGAAAATCTGGCGGGCGCGACAGGGACTGGTGGATCGAAGCTTTCTTT
-	-	TRBV19	TRBJ2-7	CASRGTGFIEQYF	TGTGCCAGTAGAGGGACTGGATTCATCGAGCAGTACTTC
-	-	TRBV6-5	TRBJ1-1	CASSYFPTTNTEAFF	TGTGCCAGCAGTTACTTTCCGACAACGAACACTGAAGCTTTCTTT
-	-	TRBV6-1	TRBJ1-5	CASSEAGLSNQPQHF	TGTGCCAGCAGTGAAGCGGGCCTTTCCAATCAGCCCCAGCATTTT
-	-	TRBV6-6	TRBJ2-4	CASSQEQGIAKNIQYF	TGTGCCAGCAGTCAAGAACAGGGAATAGCCAAAAACATTCAGTACTTC
-	-	TRBV28	TRBJ1-5	CASSLVSNQPQHF	TGTGCCAGCAGTTTAGTAAGCAATCAGCCCCAGCATTTT
-	-	TRBV29-1	TRBJ1-1	CSVDRVNTEAFF	TGCAGCGTTGACAGGGTGAACACTGAAGCTTTCTTT
-	few	TRBV5-6	TRBJ1-4	CASSTRQAERLFF	TGTGCCAGCAGCACACGACAGGCCGAACGACTGTTTTTT
-	-	TRBV28	TRBJ1-1	CASSFGSGSDTEAFF	TGTGCCAGCAGTTTTGGGTCAGGGTCGGACACTGAAGCTTTCTTT
-	once	TRBV5-1	TRBJ1-4	CASSFVPGGNEKLFF	TGCGCCAGCAGCTTCGTGCCAGGAGGAAATGAAAAACTGTTTTTT
-	-	TRBV10-3	TRBJ2-1	CAISGDSSYNEQFF	TGTGCCATCAGTGGTGACAGCTCCTACAATGAGCAGTTCTTC
TRBD1	-	TRBV18	TRBJ2-1	CASSPSGTGTYNEQFF	TGTGCCAGCTCACCCTCCGGGACAGGGACGTACAATGAGCAGTTCTTC
-	-	TRBV10-2	TRBJ1-4	CASSESYGGDSEKLFF	TGCGCCAGCAGTGAGTCGTACGGGGGGGATAGTGAAAAACTGTTTTTT
-	-	TRBV18	TRBJ2-1	CASSLRGTEQFF	TGTGCCAGCTCCCTTCGGGGGACTGAGCAGTTCTTC
TRBD2	-	TRBV5-1	TRBJ2-3	CASSPSSSGYTDTQYF	TGCGCCAGCAGCCCCTCGTCTAGCGGTTACACAGATACGCAGTATTTT
TRBD2	-	TRBV7-2	TRBJ2-5	CASSLGGGKGETQYF	TGTGCCAGCAGCTTGGGCGGGGGTAAGGGAGAGACCCAGTACTTC
-	-	TRBV7-9	TRBJ2-1	CASSSGTSTWDEQFF	TGTGCCAGCAGCTCCGGGACTTCTACCTGGGATGAGCAGTTCTTC
-	-	TRBV30	TRBJ1-1	CAWKGVTEAFF	TGTGCCTGGAAAGGGGTCACTGAAGCTTTCTTT
-	few	TRBV19	TRBJ2-5	CASRQAGETQYF	TGTGCCAGTAGACAAGCAGGGGAGACCCAGTACTTC
TRBD2	once	TRBV7-9	TRBJ2-1	CASSLGTSGRGLYYNEQFF	TGTGCCAGCAGCTTAGGGACTAGCGGGAGGGGATTATACTACAATGAGCAGTTCTTC
TRBD1	-	TRBV11-2	TRBJ1-1	CASSLTGVNTEAFF	TGTGCCAGCAGCTTAACAGGGGTAAACACTGAAGCTTTCTTT
TRBD1	-	TRBV7-3	TRBJ2-7	CASSARDRVRSYEQYF	TGTGCCAGCAGCGCGCGAGACAGGGTTCGCTCCTACGAGCAGTACTTC
TRBD2	-	TRBV15	TRBJ2-7	CATSRWGTSGSQYF	TGTGCCACCAGCAGATGGGGGACTAGCGGGAGTCAGTACTTC
-	-	TRBV9	TRBJ1-3	CASSPTGDGLGNTIYF	TGTGCCAGCAGCCCGACAGGTGATGGTTTAGGAAACACCATATATTTT
-	-	TRBV28	TRBJ1-2	CASSLSLGANYGYTF	TGTGCCAGCAGTTTAAGTCTGGGGGCCAACTATGGCTACACCTTC
TRBD2	-	TRBV5-1	TRBJ2-5	CASISLTSGAQYF	TGCGCCAGCATCTCCCTGACTAGCGGGGCCCAGTACTTC
-	-	TRBV7-9	TRBJ2-1	CASSLAADSYNEQFF	TGTGCCAGCAGCTTAGCGGCGGACTCCTACAATGAGCAGTTCTTC
TRBD1	-	TRBV5-5	TRBJ1-1	CASSRDRGNTEAFF	TGTGCCAGCAGCAGGGACAGGGGGAACACTGAAGCTTTCTTT
TRBD1	-	TRBV7-2	TRBJ2-1	CASSPRQGRNEQFF	TGTGCCAGCAGCCCTCGACAGGGACGAAATGAGCAGTTCTTC
-	-	TRBV15	TRBJ2-7	CATSRGPGGNEQYF	TGTGCCACCAGCAGAGGTCCAGGGGGGAACGAGCAGTACTTC
TRBD1	-	TRBV15	TRBJ2-3	CATSRQGAGDTQYF	TGTGCCACCAGCAGACAGGGGGCCGGAGATACGCAGTATTTT
TRBD2	-	TRBV6-6	TRBJ2-7	CASRPLAGVGGYEQYF	TGTGCCAGCAGACCCCTAGCGGGAGTGGGGGGTTACGAGCAGTACTTC
TRBD1	-	TRBV11-2	TRBJ1-5	CASSSGQGSEPQHF	TGTGCCAGCAGCTCGGGACAGGGTAGTGAGCCCCAGCATTTT
TRBD2	-	TRBV10-3	TRBJ2-7	CAISEFGLAGELYEQYF	TGTGCCATCAGTGAGTTCGGACTAGCGGGAGAACTGTACGAGCAGTACTTC
TRBD2	-	TRBV4-3	TRBJ2-2	CASSQDGGSGTGELFF	TGCGCCAGCAGCCAAGATGGCGGGAGTGGCACCGGGGAGCTGTTTTTT
TRBD2	-	TRBV5-1	TRBJ2-2	CASSLGVAGATGELFF	TGCGCCAGCAGCTTGGGAGTAGCGGGAGCCACCGGGGAGCTGTTTTTT
TRBD1	few	TRBV2	TRBJ1-1	CASSGGGAVLAFF	TGTGCCAGCAGTGGAGGGGGCGCGGTCCTCGCTTTCTTT